This T cell receptor (beta chain) was found in a study of blood T cell repertoires in COVID-19 (dated by TCRdb to the early 2020s). About the full investigation: Samples covering the acute and convalescent phases of COVID-19 were provided by collaborators in the United States, Italy and Spain. A de-identified subject ID, COVID-19 status, age in years and sex were almost always included in the sample metadata. The prospective study material was composed of cDNA or gDNA derived from T cells, B-cell-depleted T cells, or PBMCs. The dataset comprised deeply sampled blood TCRbeta repertoires from subjects exposed to, actively infected with, or recovered from COVID-19. Where available, HLA class I and class II types were obtained from metadata supplied by the sample provider rather than from assay-based typing. Samples were obtained from the ongoing ImmuneRACE study (first 160 participants) and from roughly 1,300 subjects provided by 6 global collaborators. The repertoires were released in a freely available public database meant as a resource for research on the immune response to SARS-CoV-2.

What the study reported, not specific to this receptor: How much clinical and demographic metadata was included differed by source and by participant, and the metadata was provided uncurated.

Another Seattle source contributed samples from volunteer blood donors who had recovered from COVID-19. Collaborating institutions collected whole blood in K2EDTA tubes following their own protocols. For TCRbeta analysis, collaborators shipped samples in one of three forms: frozen whole blood, isolated PBMCs, or DNA extracted from either of those sample types. CDR1 and CDR2, looked up from the germline V gene, are SGHDT and YYEEEE. Including the terminal cysteine and phenylalanine, the CDR3 comprises 11 residues. This entry keeps only the CDR3 DNA: 33 bases, framed from base 1. The V and J ends are trimmed by 4 bases and 6 bases, leaving 8 bases between them. As for this clone: Its antigen remains unidentified. Per-base quality was not reported, and no clone a single base away is much larger than it.

TCRbeta CDR3 regions were amplified from genomic DNA using the immunoSEQ Assay, a bias-controlled multiplex PCR. The authors' analysis ran thus. The number of nucleated cells in each sample was estimated by amplification of reference gene primers within the assay. To quantify the absolute abundance of each unique TCRbeta CDR3 rearrangement, sequence reads were collapsed and filtered. For each sample, productive Simpson clonality was calculated by taking the square root of Simpson's diversity index across productive rearrangements. The immuneACCESS repertoire file appears here via TCRdb, limited to in-frame rearrangements. These files lack a portion of the clones; in checked studies, under half of the deficit traces to unresolved V genes, and the cause of the others is not known. V, J and clone size were drawn from that table, and D and trimming were deduced from the DNA. The sample contains 200,000 to 250,000 clones, roughly 88% of them found a single time. The top ten constitute approximately 2% of the sample.

Rearrangement joined TRBV5-6 to TRBJ2-7; the D gene remains uncertain. Material for sequencing was peripheral blood. The sequence came from a woman in her 40s who had recovered from COVID-19. The CDR3 corresponds to CASSTGSEQYF. The sequenced DNA: TGTGCCAGCAGCACCGGTTCCGAGCAGTACTTC.